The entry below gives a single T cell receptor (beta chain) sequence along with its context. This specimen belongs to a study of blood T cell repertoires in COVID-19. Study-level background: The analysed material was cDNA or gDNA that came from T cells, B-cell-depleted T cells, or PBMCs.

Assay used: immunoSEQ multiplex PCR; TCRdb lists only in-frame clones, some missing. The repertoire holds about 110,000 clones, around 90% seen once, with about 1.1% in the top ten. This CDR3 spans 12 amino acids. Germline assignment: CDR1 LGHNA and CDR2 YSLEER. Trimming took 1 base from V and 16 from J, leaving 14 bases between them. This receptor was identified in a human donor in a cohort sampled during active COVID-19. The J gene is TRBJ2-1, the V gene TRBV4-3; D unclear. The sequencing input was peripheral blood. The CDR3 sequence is CASSQVPSVYFF. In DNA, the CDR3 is TGCGCCAGCAGCCAAGTACCGTCGGTTTATTTCTTC.